This T cell receptor (beta chain) came from a study of cytomegalovirus exposure and HLA in healthy donors. With 60 Vbeta and 13 Jbeta primers, the PCR was carried out. Using immunoSEQ multiplex PCR, the repertoire was profiled, and TCRdb retains in-frame clones only, with some absent. The profile shows roughly 190,000 clones, over 80% of them singletons. The CDR3 loop spans 16 amino acids. CDR1 and CDR2 (germline): SEHNR, FQNEAQ (reference sequence). Remarks on this clone: One end of the junction does not line up with germline, which may come from a read error.

The receptor comes from a woman between 50 and 59 years old in good health and CMV-seropositive. The V call is TRBV7-9, the J call TRBJ2-1; 8 nucleotides align to TRBD1. Sequencing was carried out using PBMCs. CDR3 sequence (DNA): TGTTCCAGCAGTTTAGGCGGGACAGGAGAATCCAATGAGCAGTTCTTC. The encoded protein is CSSSLGGTGESNEQFF.